These 7 T cell receptor beta chains were sequenced from one sample in a study of OX40 agonist ivuxolimab in advanced cancers. Sequencing used immunoSEQ multiplex PCR; TCRdb keeps in-frame clones, though not all of them. The sample shows 52,000 or so clones, 70% to 90% of them seen only once. The material sequenced was CD4+ or CD8+ T cells sorted from blood, taken in a trial of the OX40 agonist ivuxolimab. The source of these receptors is an adult with an advanced solid tumor such as melanoma, head and neck, liver or kidney cancer.

The chain is built from TRBV6-6 and TRBJ2-5; 7 nucleotides line up with TRBD2. The V gene end was trimmed by 2 bases and the J gene end by 5 bases; junction bases not matched to a gene: 11. The CDR3 runs to 16 residues. The germline gives CDR1 MNHNY, CDR2 SVGAGI (reference sequence). The CDR3 sequence: CASSYGRGKTWETQYF. The CDR3 bases are TGTGCCAGCAGTTACGGGCGGGGGAAGACTTGGGAGACCCAGTACTTC.

The rearrangement links TRBV29-1 to TRBJ1-2, with D unclear. Germline V gene sequence: CDR1 SQVTM, CDR2 ANQGSEA. Trimming took off 0 bases at V and 0 bases at J, with 11 bases between the two ends. The length of the CDR3 is 15 residues. The CDR3 bases are TGCAGCGTTGAAGATCTCGGCCTTACTAACTATGGCTACACCTTC. Amino acids: CSVEDLGLTNYGYTF.

The genes are TRBV2 and TRBJ2-5; 10 bases are shared with TRBD1. CDR3 size: 17 residues. With 2 bases clipped from V and 2 bases from J, the junction kept 8 bases outside the gene matches. CDR1 is SNHLY, CDR2 FYNNEI, per germline. The CDR3 DNA reads TGTGCCAGCAGTGAATCCTTAGGGACAGGGGCACAAGAGACCCAGTACTTC. Its translation: CASSESLGTGAQETQYF. The variable domain in full, completed from reference TRBV2 and TRBJ2-5, reads EPEVTQTPSHQVTQMGQEVILRCVPISNHLYFYWYRQILGQKVEFLVSFYNNEISEKSEIFDDQFSVERPDGSNFTLKIRSTKLEDSAMYFCASSESLGTGAQETQYFGPGTRLLVL.

The rearrangement joins TRBV7-9 to TRBJ2-1, with D possibly matching TRBD2 (5 bases). Germline V CDR1 and CDR2: SEHNR, FQNEAQ (reference sequence). The CDR3 totals 11 residues. V was pared by 2 bases and J by 12 bases, with 8 bases between. Written as DNA, the CDR3 is TGTGCCAGCAGCTTATATGAGGGGCAGTTCTTC. Amino acids: CASSLYEGQFF. Looking up the rest from reference TRBV7-9 and TRBJ2-1 gives the full variable domain: DTGVSQNPRHKITKRGQNVTFRCDPISEHNRLYWYRQTLGQGPEFLTYFQNEAQLEKSRLLSDRFSAERPKGSFSTLEIQRTEQGDSAMYLCASSLYEGQFFGPGTRLTVL.

V gene TRBV2 combines with J gene TRBJ2-4, with TRBD2 matching over 11 bases. Germline loops: CDR1 SNHLY, CDR2 FYNNEI. The J segment lost 3 bases and the V segment lost 1 base, leaving 5 bases of the junction unmatched. This CDR3 comprises 17 residues. CDR3 residues: CASSEGLAGYDKNIQYF. The CDR3 DNA reads TGTGCCAGCAGTGAAGGACTAGCGGGGTATGACAAAAACATTCAGTACTTC.

The chain couples TRBV9 to TRBJ2-3, with D uncertain. This CDR3 is built from 15 residues. Trimming pared 0 bases from V and 2 bases from J, leaving 10 bases between. Germline CDR1 SGDLS, CDR2 YYNGEE. CDR3 sequence: CASSVGLWNTDTQYF. CDR3 sequence (DNA): TGTGCCAGCAGCGTAGGGCTCTGGAACACAGATACGCAGTATTTT.

The chain has TRBV4-1 and TRBJ2-5; no firm D call. From germline, CDR1 is MGHRA and CDR2 YSYEKL. The CDR3 consists of 11 residues. V shed 1 base and J shed 7 bases, with 4 bases lying between them. The CDR3 protein is CASSQGGTQYF. The CDR3 DNA follows: TGCGCCAGCAGCCAAGGGGGGACCCAGTACTTC.